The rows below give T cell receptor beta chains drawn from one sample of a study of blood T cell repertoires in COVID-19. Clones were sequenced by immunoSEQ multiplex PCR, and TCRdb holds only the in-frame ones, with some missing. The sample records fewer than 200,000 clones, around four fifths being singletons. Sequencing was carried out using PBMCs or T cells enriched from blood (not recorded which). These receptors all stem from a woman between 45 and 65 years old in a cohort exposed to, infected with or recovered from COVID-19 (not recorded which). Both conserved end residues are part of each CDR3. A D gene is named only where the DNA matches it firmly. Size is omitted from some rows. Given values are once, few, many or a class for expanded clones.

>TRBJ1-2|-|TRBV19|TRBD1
CASKVDRDYGYTF
TGTGCCAGTAAGGTCGACAGGGACTATGGCTACACCTTC
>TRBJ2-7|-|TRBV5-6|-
CASSRDSGVEQYF
TGTGCCAGCAGCCGGGATTCGGGGGTCGAGCAGTACTTC
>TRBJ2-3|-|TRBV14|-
CASSLTWGSADTQYF
TGTGCCAGCAGCCTAACATGGGGCTCCGCGGATACGCAGTATTTT
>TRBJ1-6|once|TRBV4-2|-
CASSQDQGSNSPLHF
TGTGCCAGCAGCCAAGATCAGGGTTCCAATTCACCCCTCCACTTT
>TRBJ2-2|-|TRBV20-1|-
CSASSQGGGPNTGELFF
TGCAGTGCTAGTTCTCAAGGGGGTGGTCCGAACACCGGGGAGCTGTTTTTT
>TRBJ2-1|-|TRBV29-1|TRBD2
CSVDPSGGKDEQFF
TGCAGCGTTGATCCTAGCGGGGGGAAGGATGAGCAGTTCTTC
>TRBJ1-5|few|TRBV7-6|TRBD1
CASSAQQGWGQPQHF
TGTGCCAGCAGCGCCCAACAGGGGTGGGGTCAGCCCCAGCATTTT
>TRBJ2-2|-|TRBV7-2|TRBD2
CASSGGLAGYTGELFF
TGTGCCAGCAGCGGGGGACTAGCGGGCTACACCGGGGAGCTGTTTTTT
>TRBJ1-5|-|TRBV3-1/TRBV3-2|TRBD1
CASSPPGTGDLPQHF
TGTGCCAGCAGCCCACCCGGGACAGGGGACTTGCCCCAGCATTTT
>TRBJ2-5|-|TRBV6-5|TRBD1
CASTSLGQGGETQYF
TGTGCCAGCACCTCTCTTGGACAGGGAGGTGAGACCCAGTACTTC
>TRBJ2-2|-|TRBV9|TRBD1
CASSQGERPGELFF
TGTGCCAGCAGCCAGGGGGAAAGGCCCGGGGAGCTGTTTTTT
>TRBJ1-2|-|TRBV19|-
CASSTGSGNYGYTF
TGTGCCAGTTCAACAGGGTCGGGGAACTATGGCTACACCTTC
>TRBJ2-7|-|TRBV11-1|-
CASSLAATEGTYEQYF
TGTGCCAGCAGCTTAGCCGCTACAGAGGGAACCTACGAGCAGTACTTC
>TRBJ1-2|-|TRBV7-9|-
CASSTSRARVDGYTF
TGTGCCAGCAGCACCTCAAGGGCCAGGGTTGACGGCTACACCTTC
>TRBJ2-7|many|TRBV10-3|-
CATQGSGTGEQYF
TGTGCCACCCAGGGTTCTGGGACTGGCGAGCAGTACTTC
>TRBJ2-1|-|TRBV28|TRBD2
CASSPLAGGPINEQFF
TGTGCCAGCAGTCCGTTAGCGGGAGGGCCCATCAATGAGCAGTTCTTC
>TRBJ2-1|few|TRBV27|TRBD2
CASSGEGLADYNEQFF
TGTGCCAGCAGTGGGGAGGGACTAGCGGACTACAATGAGCAGTTCTTC